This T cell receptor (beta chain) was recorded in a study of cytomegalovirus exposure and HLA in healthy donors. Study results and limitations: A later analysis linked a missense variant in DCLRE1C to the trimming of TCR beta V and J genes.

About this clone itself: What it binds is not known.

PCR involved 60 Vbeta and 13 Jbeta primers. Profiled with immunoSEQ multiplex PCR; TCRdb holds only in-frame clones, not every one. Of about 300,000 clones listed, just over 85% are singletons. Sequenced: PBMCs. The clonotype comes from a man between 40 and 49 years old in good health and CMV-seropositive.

CDR3 amino acids: CASSGRGTGDNSPLHF. The CDR3 region has the DNA TGTGCCAGCAGCGGGCGTGGGACAGGGGATAATTCACCCCTCCACTTT. The chain employs TRBV5-4 and TRBJ1-6, with 10 bases aligning to TRBD1. CDR3 length: 16 residues. The junction had 6 bases not matched to a gene; V was cut back by 4 bases and J by 5 bases. Germline CDR1 SGHNT, CDR2 YYREEE (reference sequence). Combining the CDR3 with reference TRBV5-4 and TRBJ1-6 gives the whole variable domain ETGVTQSPTHLIKTRGQQVTLRCSSQSGHNTVSWYQQALGQGPQFIFQYYREEENGRGNFPPRFSGLQFPNYSSELNVNALELDDSALYLCASSGRGTGDNSPLHFGNGTRLTVT.